This is a list of T cell receptor beta chains from one sample in a study of radiation and T cells in renal cell carcinoma. Produced via immunoSEQ multiplex PCR; TCRdb's table is partial and in-frame only. The sample lists 120,000 to 150,000 clones; approximately 86% were seen once. Sequenced material: blood, taken from a patient whose treatment included radiotherapy and nephrectomy. The receptor source for this set is a woman between 45 and 60 years old with renal cell carcinoma. The conserved cysteine and the conserved F or W are not part of the CDR3 here.

TRBV6-5,ASSYSAAQGIGGYT
TRBV5-1,ASMGGGLGTEAF
TRBV7-2,ASSPTRGNQPQH
TRBV30,AWSVQTASGNTEAF
TRBV7-6,ASSGGADPGYEQY
TRBV4-3,ASSQDQITSYNEQF
TRBV28,ASSPTGLAGTTDTQY
TRBV11-2,ASSLDYGLAGGISYNEQF
TRBV5-6,ASSYMTGGVGYT
TRBV27,ASSFSYGGAGGYT
TRBV5-1,ASSLAPGGRDTQY
TRBV6-5,ASSVDSNQPQH
TRBV9,ASSAPRAGSEIGYT
TRBV6-6,ASRDRVLTGELF
TRBV27,ASSNRGFGYT
TRBV27,ASSGGTSWGVTDTQY
TRBV9,ASSVAGSTDTQY
TRBV7-2,ASSLGGLNGYT
TRBV9,ASSVGPGDGAF
TRBV5-1,ASSLALTRNEKLF
TRBV6-5,ASSLGGNYGYT
TRBV7-2,ASSPERGNEQY
TRBV7-9,ASSLGLARDTQY
TRBV27,ASSRNTGELF
TRBV7-2,ASSLSRHPANTEAF
TRBV7-7,ASSFQIEETQY
TRBV27,ASSPSPGLQETQY
TRBV10-3,AISESDGRAANGYT
TRBV10-3,ASRTDGTQY
TRBV28,ASSEGRSSGNTIY
TRBV7-9,ASSLALDEQY
TRBV5-1,ASSLGWGAEAF
TRBV9,ASSVATGLPGTGSSEAF
TRBV5-4,ASKLGRGTEAF
TRBV2,ASSGMENTEAF
TRBV20-1,SARDSYEQY
TRBV7-8,ASSLQGGPTGELF
TRBV28,ASSLSALPRGGNQPQH
TRBV5-1,ASSTSNSYNEQF
TRBV7-2,ASSPAAGVYEQY
TRBV7-8,ASSKDRGRDNEQF
TRBV28,ASTTHVEAF
TRBV19,ASNSVSGANVLT
TRBV5-8,ASSFPAGNQPQH
TRBV7-9,ASSLGGGGYT